A single sample gave rise to the 7 T cell receptor beta chains below, sequenced in a study of cytomegalovirus exposure and HLA in healthy donors. Researchers ran the PCR with 60 Vbeta and 13 Jbeta primers. Libraries were prepared by immunoSEQ multiplex PCR; TCRdb keeps only in-frame clonotypes and omits some of them. The sample has approximately 150,000 clones, about four fifths seen once. Sequencing input: PBMCs. Receptors originate from a human donor in good health.

The chain carries TRBV19 and TRBJ2-7; 7 nucleotides line up with TRBD1. Germline V lookup: CDR1 LNHDA, CDR2 SQIVND (reference sequence). The CDR3 covers 14 residues. The junction had 7 bases not matched to a gene; V was cut back by 3 bases and J by 5 bases. The CDR3 here is CASSIIQGNHEQYF. The CDR3 region has the DNA TGTGCCAGTAGTATTATACAGGGGAATCACGAGCAGTACTTC. Full variable domain (outside the CDR3, taken from reference TRBV19 and TRBJ2-7): DGGITQSPKYLFRKEGQNVTLSCEQNLNHDAMYWYRQDPGQGLRLIYYSQIVNDFQKGDIAEGYSVSREKKESFPLTVTSAQKNPTAFYLCASSIIQGNHEQYFGPGTRLTVT.

V usage is TRBV10-2 and J usage is TRBJ2-2; perhaps TRBD1 as D (5 bases). The CDR3 spans 12 residues. The germline CDR1 and CDR2 sequences are WSHSY and SAAADI. Trimming shortened V by 6 bases and J by 7 bases, and 9 bases separated the two germline ends. The CDR3 DNA follows: TGCGCCAGCAGAGACAGCGACGGGGAGCTGTTTTTT. It yields the protein CASRDSDGELFF.

V and J are TRBV11-2 and TRBJ1-2, with 9 bases aligning to TRBD1. Germline values: CDR1 SGHAT, CDR2 FQNNGV. Unmatched junction bases numbered 13, after V lost 1 base and J lost 4 bases. The CDR3 totals 18 residues. CDR3 nucleotide sequence: TGTGCCAGCAGCTTAGGAAGACTACAGGGGGCCGGTACCTATGGCTACACCTTC. Its protein is CASSLGRLQGAGTYGYTF.

This clone was counted a single time. The chain joins TRBV7-3 to TRBJ2-3; D remains unclear. Germline assignment: CDR1 SGHTA and CDR2 FQGTGA. Trimming pared 2 bases from V and 3 bases from J, leaving 6 bases between. This CDR3 contains 13 residues. The CDR3 sequence: CASSLEITDTQYF. The CDR3 DNA follows: TGTGCCAGCAGCTTAGAGATAACAGATACGCAGTATTTT.

This chain uses TRBV6-1 with TRBJ2-1; D ambiguous. The CDR3 contains 14 residues. Per germline, CDR1 MNHNS and CDR2 SASEGT. V was pared by 6 bases and J by 4 bases, with 13 bases between. CDR3 residues: CASRDDWSYNEQFF. In nucleotides, the CDR3 is TGTGCCAGCAGGGATGACTGGAGTTACAATGAGCAGTTCTTC.

The J gene is TRBJ1-4, the V gene TRBV15; 7 positions match TRBD1. Trimming cost V 3 bases and J 4 bases; bases outside gene matches: 17. This CDR3 region has 19 residues. CDR1 is LNHNV, CDR2 YYDKDF, per germline (reference sequence). CDR3 sequence reads: CATSSPGTVTRVFNEKLFF. CDR3 DNA: TGTGCCACCAGCAGCCCCGGGACAGTAACCCGAGTTTTTAATGAAAAACTGTTTTTT.

About this clone: At one boundary the junction diverges from the germline segment, which might be a read error. CDR3 DNA sequence: TGTTCCAGCAGTTTTAGTGTGGAGACCCAGTACTTC. Encoded protein: CSSSFSVETQYF. The chain is built from TRBV7-9 and TRBJ2-5; D call uncertain. Germline lookup yields CDR1 SEHNR and CDR2 FQNEAQ (reference sequence). This CDR3 is built from 12 residues.